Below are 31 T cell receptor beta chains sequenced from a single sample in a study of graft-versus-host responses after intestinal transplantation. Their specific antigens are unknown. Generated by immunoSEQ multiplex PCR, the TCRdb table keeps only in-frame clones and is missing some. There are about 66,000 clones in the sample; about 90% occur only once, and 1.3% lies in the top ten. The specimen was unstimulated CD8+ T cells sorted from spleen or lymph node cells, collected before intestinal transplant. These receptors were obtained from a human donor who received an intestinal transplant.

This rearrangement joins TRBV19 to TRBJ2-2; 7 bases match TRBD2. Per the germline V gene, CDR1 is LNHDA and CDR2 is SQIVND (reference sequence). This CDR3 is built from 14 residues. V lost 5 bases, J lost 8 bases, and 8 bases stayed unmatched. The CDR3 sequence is CASSPGRGMGELFF. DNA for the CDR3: TGTGCCAGTAGTCCCGGGCGGGGGATGGGGGAGCTGTTTTTT.

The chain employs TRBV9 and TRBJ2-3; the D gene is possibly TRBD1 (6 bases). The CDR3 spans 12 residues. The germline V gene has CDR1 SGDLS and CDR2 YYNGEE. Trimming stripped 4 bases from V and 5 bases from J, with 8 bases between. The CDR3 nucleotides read TGTGCCAGCAGCCGAGGGGGAGATACGCAGTATTTT. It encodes CASSRGGDTQYF.

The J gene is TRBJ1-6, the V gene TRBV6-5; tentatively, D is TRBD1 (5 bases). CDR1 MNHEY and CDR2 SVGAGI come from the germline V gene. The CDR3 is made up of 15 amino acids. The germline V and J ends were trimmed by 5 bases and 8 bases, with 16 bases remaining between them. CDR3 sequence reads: CASSVQGFLDSPLHF. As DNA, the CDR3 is TGTGCCAGCAGTGTCCAGGGCTTTCTAGATTCACCCCTCCACTTT.

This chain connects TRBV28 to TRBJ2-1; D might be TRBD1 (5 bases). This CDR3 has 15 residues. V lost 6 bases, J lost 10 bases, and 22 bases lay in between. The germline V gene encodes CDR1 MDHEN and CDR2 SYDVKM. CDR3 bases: TGTGCCAGCAGCCCAGGTCTGGGCACCTCAGGGGAGCAGTTCTTC. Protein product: CASSPGLGTSGEQFF. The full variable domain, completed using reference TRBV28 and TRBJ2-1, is DVKVTQSSRYLVKRTGEKVFLECVQDMDHENMFWYRQDPGLGLRLIYFSYDVKMKEKGDIPEGYSVSREKKERFSLILESASTNQTSMYLCASSPGLGTSGEQFFGPGTRLTVL.

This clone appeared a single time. The CDR3 loop is CASSLVGGASYNEQFF. In nucleotides, the CDR3 is TGTGCCAGCAGCTTAGTCGGGGGGGCCTCCTACAATGAGCAGTTCTTC. The chain is built from TRBV7-8 and TRBJ2-1; 8 bases match TRBD2. CDR3 length: 16 residues. V lost 1 base to trimming and J lost 0 bases; unmatched junction nucleotides: 2. Germline V gene sequence: CDR1 SGHVS, CDR2 FQNEAQ.

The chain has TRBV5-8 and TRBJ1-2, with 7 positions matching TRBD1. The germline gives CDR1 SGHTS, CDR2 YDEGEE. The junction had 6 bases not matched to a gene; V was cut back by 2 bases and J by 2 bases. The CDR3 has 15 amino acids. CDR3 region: CASSFSAGGNYGYTF. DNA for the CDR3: TGTGCCAGCAGCTTTAGTGCAGGGGGGAACTATGGCTACACCTTC.

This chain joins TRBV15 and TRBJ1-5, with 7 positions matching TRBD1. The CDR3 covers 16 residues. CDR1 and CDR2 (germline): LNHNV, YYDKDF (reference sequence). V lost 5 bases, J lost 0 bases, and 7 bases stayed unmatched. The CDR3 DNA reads TGTGCCACCAGCCGTTTAGGGACAGATAGCAATCAGCCCCAGCATTTT. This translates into CATSRLGTDSNQPQHF.

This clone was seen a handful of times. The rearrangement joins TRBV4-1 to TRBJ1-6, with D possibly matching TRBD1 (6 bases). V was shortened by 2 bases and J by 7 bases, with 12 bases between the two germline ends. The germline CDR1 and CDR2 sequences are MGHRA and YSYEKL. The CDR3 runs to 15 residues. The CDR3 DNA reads TGCGCCAGCAGCCAACAGGGACAAGAGAATTCACCCCTCCACTTT. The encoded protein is CASSQQGQENSPLHF.

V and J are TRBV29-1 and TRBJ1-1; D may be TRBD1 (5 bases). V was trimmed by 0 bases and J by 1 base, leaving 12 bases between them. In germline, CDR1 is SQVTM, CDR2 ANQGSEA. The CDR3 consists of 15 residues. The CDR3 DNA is TGCAGCGTTGAAGATCAGGGTATTAAGAACACTGAAGCTTTCTTT. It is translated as CSVEDQGIKNTEAFF.

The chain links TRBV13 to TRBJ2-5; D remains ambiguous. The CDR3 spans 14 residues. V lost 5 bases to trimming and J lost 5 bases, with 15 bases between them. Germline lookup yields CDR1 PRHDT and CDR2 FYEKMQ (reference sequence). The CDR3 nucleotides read TGTGCCAGCAGCCCGGTGGGCCCACGGGAGACCCAGTACTTC. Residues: CASSPVGPRETQYF. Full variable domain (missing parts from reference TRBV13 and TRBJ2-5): AAGVIQSPRHLIKEKRETATLKCYPIPRHDTVYWYQQGPGQDPQFLISFYEKMQSDKGSIPDRFSAQQFSDYHSELNMSSLELGDSALYFCASSPVGPRETQYFGPGTRLLVL.

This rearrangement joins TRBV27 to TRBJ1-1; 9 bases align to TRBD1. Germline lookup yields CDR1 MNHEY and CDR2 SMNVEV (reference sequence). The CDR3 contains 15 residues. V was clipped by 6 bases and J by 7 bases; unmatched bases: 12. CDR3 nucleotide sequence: TGTGCCAGCAGCCCCGGGACAGGGTTTTTCCTTGAAGCTTTCTTT. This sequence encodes CASSPGTGFFLEAFF.

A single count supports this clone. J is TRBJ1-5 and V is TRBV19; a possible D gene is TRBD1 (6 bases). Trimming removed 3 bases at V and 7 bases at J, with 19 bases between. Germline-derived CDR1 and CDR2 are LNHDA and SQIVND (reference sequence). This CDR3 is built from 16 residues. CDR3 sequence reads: CASSIQGTGFWQPQHF. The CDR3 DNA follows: TGTGCCAGTAGTATTCAGGGGACCGGCTTTTGGCAGCCCCAGCATTTT.

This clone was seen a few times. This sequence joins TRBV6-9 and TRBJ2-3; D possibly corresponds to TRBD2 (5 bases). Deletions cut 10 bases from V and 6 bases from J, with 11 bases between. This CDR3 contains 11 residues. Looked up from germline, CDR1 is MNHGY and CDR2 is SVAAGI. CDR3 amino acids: CANVGGDTQYF. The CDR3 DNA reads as TGTGCCAACGTGGGCGGGGATACGCAGTATTTT.

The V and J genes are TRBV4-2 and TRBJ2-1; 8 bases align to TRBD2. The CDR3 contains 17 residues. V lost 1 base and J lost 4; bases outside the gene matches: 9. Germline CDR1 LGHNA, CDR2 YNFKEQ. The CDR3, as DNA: TGTGCCAGCAGCCAAGGTCTATGGCGGGGGGAGTACAATGAGCAGTTCTTC. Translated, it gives CASSQGLWRGEYNEQFF.

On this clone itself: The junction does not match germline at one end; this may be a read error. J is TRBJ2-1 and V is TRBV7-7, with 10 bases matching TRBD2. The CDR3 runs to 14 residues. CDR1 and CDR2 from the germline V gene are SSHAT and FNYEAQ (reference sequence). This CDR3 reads CASSLVAGGGEQFF. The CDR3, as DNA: TGTGCTAGCAGCTTAGTAGCGGGGGGAGGTGAGCAGTTCTTC.

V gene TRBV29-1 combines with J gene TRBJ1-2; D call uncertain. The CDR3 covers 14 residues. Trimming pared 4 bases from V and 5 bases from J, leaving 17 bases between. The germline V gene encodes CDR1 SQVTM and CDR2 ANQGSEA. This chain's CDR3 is CSVGHPSPLYGYTF. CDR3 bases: TGCAGCGTTGGACACCCCAGTCCGTTATATGGCTACACCTTC.

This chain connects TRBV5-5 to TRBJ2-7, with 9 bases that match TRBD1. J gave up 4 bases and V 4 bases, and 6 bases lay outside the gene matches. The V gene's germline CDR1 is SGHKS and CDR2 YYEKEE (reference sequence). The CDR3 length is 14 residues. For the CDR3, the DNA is TGTGCCAGCAGCCGGGGACAGGGTCTATACGAGCAGTACTTC. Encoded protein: CASSRGQGLYEQYF.

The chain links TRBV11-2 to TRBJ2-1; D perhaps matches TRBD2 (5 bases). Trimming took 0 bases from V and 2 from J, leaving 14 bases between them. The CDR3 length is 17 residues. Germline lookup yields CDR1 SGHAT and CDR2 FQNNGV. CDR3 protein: CASSLDYRGPAYNEQFF. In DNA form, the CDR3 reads TGTGCCAGCAGCTTAGACTACCGCGGGCCGGCCTACAATGAGCAGTTCTTC. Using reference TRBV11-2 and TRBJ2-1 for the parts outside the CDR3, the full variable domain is EAGVAQSPRYKIIEKRQSVAFWCNPISGHATLYWYQQILGQGPKLLIQFQNNGVVDDSQLPKDRFSAERLKGVDSTLKIQPAKLEDSAVYLCASSLDYRGPAYNEQFFGPGTRLTVL.

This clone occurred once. CDR3 in DNA: TGCGCCAGCAGCTTGGCCCGGGGGACCTACGAGCAGTACTTC. Translation gives CASSLARGTYEQYF. This chain joins TRBV5-1 and TRBJ2-7; D is perhaps TRBD2 (6 bases). The CDR3 is 14 residues long. Trimming shortened V by 0 bases and J by 2 bases, and 9 bases separated the two germline ends. From germline, CDR1 is SGHRS and CDR2 YFSETQ.

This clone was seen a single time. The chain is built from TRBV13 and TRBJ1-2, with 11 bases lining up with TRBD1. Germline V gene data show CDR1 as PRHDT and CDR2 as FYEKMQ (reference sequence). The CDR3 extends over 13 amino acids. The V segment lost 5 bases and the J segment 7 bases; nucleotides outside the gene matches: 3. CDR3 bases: TGTGCCAGCAGCCTGGGGACAGGGGGTGGCTACACCTTC. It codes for CASSLGTGGGYTF.

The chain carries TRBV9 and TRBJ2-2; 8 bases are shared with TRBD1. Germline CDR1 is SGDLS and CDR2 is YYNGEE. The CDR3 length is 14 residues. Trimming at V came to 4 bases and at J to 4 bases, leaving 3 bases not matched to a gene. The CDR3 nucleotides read TGTGCCAGCAGCAATACAGGGGGCACCGGGGAGCTGTTTTTT. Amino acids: CASSNTGGTGELFF.

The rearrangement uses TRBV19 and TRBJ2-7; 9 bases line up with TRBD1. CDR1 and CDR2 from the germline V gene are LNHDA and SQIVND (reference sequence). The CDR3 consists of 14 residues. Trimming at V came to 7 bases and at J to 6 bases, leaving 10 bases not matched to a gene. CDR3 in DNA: TGTGCCAGTAACCCCGGGACAGGGCTTGGCGAGCAGTACTTC. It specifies CASNPGTGLGEQYF. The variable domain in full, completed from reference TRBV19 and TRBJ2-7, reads DGGITQSPKYLFRKEGQNVTLSCEQNLNHDAMYWYRQDPGQGLRLIYYSQIVNDFQKGDIAEGYSVSREKKESFPLTVTSAQKNPTAFYLCASNPGTGLGEQYFGPGTRLTVT.

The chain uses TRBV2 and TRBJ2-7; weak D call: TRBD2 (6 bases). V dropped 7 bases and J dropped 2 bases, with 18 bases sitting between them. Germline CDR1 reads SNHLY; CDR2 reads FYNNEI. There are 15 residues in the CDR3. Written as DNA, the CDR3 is TGTGCCAGCACCAACGGCGGGGCTAGGCCCTACGAGCAGTACTTC. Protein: CASTNGGARPYEQYF.

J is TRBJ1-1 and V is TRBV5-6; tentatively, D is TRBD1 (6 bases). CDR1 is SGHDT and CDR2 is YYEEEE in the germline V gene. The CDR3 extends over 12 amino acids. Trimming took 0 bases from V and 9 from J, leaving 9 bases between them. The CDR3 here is CASSLAGGQAFF. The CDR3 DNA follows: TGTGCCAGCAGCTTGGCCGGGGGGCAAGCTTTCTTT.

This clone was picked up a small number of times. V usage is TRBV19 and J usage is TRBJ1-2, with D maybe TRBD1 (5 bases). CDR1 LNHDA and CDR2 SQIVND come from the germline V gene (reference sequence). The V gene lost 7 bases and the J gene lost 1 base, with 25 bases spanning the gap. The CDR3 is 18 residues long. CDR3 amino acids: CASTPTQPAAGLNYGYTF. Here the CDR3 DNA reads TGTGCCAGTACTCCAACTCAACCGGCAGCAGGGCTTAACTATGGCTACACCTTC.

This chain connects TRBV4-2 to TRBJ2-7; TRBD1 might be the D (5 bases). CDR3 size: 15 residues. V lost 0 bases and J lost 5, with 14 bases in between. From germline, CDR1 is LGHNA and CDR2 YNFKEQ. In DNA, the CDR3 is TGTGCCAGCAGCCAAGATTTTCGGACACCCCACGAGCAGTACTTC. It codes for CASSQDFRTPHEQYF.

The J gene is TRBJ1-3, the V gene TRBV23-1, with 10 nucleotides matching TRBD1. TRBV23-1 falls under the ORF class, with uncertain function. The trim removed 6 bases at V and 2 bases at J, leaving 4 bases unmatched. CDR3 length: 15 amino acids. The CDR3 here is CASRQDRGPGNTIYF. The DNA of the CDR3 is TGCGCCAGCAGGCAAGACAGGGGGCCTGGAAACACCATATATTTT.

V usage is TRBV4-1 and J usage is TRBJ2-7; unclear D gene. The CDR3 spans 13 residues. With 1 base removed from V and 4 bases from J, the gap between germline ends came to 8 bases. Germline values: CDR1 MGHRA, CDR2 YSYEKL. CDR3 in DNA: TGCGCCAGCAGCCAAGGTAGTCGGTACGAGCAGTACTTC. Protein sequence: CASSQGSRYEQYF.

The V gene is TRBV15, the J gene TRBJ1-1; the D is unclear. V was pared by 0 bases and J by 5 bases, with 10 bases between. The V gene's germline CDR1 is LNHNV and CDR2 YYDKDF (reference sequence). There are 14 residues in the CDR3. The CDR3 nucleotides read TGTGCCACCAGCAGAGATTTTGCGGGGACTGAAGCTTTCTTT. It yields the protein CATSRDFAGTEAFF.

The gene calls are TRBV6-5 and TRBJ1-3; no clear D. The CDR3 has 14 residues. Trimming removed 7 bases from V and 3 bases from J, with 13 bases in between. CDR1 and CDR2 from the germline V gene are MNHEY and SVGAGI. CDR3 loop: CASKGSPFGNTIYF. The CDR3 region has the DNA TGTGCCAGCAAAGGTAGCCCTTTTGGAAACACCATATATTTT.

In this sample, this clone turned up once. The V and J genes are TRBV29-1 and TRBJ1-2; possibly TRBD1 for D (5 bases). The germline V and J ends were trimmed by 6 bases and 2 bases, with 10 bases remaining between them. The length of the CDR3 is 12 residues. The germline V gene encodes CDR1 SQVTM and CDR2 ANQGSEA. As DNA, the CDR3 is TGCAGCGTGGCGGGACCGAACTATGGCTACACCTTC. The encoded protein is CSVAGPNYGYTF.